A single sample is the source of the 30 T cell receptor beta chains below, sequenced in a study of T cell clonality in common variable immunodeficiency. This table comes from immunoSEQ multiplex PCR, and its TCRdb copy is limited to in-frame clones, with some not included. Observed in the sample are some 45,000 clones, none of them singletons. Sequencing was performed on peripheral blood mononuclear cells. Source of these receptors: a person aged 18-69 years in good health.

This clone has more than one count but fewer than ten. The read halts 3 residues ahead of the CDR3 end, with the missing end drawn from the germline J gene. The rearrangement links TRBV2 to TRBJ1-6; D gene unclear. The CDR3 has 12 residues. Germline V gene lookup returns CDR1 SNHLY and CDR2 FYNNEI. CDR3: CASSEYGPALHF. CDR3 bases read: TGTGCCAGCAGTGAATATGGGCCCGCC.

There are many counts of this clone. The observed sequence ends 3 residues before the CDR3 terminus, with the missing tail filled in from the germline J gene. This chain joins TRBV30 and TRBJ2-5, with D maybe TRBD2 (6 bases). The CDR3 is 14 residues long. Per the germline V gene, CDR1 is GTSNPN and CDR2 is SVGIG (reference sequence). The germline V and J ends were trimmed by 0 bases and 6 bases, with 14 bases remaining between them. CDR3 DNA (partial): TGTGCCTGGAGTGTAGGGACTTCCCTGAAGACC. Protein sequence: CAWSVGTSLKT. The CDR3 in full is CAWSVGTSLKTQYF.

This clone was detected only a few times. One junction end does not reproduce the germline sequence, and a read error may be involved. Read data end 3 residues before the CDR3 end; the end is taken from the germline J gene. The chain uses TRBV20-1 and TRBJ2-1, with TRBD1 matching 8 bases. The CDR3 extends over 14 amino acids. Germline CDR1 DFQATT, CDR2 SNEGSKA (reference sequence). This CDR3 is CSARATGAVNEQFF. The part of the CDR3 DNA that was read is TGCAGTGCCAGAGCGACAGGGGCCGTGAATGAG.

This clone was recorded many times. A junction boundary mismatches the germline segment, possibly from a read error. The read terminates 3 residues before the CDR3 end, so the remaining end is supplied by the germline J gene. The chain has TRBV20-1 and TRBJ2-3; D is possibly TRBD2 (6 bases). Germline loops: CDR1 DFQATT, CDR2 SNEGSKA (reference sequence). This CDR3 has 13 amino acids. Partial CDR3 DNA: TGCAGTGCGAGAGGCCTAGCGTCAGATACG. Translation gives CSARGLASDT. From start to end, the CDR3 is CSARGLASDTQYF.

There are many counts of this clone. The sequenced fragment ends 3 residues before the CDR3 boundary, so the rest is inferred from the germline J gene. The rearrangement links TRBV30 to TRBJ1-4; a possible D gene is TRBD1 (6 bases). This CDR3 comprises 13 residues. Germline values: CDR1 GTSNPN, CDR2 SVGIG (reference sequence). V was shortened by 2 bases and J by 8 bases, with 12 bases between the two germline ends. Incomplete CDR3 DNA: TGTGCCTGGAGTTTGGGGGCGAGGGAAAAA. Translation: CAWSLGAREK. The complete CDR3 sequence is CAWSLGAREKLFF.

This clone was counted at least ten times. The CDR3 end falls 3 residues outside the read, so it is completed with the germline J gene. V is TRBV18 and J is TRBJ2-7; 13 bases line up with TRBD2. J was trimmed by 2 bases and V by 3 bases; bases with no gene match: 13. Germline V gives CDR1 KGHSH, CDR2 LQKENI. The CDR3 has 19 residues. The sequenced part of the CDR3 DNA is TGTGCCAGCTCACCTAAACTAGCGGGGGGGCTGTCAGGCACCTACGAG. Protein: CASSPKLAGGLSGTYE. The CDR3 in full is CASSPKLAGGLSGTYEQYF. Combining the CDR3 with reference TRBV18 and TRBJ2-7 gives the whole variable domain NAGVMQNPRHLVRRRGQEARLRCSPMKGHSHVYWYRQLPEEGLKFMVYLQKENIIDESGMPKERFSAEFPKEGPSILRIQQVVRGDSAAYFCASSPKLAGGLSGTYEQYFGPGTRLTVT.

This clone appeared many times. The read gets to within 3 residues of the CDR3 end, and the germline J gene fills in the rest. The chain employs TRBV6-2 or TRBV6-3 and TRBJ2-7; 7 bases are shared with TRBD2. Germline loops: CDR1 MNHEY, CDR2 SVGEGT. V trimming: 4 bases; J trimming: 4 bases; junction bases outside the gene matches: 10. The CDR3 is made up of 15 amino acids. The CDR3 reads CASSSILATSYEQYF. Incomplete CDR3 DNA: TGTGCCAGCAGTTCGATACTAGCGACCTCTTACGAG.

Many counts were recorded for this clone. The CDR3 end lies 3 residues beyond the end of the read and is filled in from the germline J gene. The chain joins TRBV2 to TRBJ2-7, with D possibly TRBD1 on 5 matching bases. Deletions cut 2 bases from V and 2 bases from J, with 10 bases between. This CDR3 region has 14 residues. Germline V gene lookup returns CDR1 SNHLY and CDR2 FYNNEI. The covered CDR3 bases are TGTGCCAGCAGTGAAATGCTGGGGCCCTACGAG. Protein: CASSEMLGPYE. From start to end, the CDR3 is CASSEMLGPYEQYF.

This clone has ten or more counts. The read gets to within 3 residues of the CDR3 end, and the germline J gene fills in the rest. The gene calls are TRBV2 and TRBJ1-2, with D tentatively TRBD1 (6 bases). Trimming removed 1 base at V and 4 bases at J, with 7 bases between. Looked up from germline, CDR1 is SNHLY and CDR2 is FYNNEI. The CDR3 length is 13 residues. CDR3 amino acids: CASSEEQGYGYTF. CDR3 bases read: TGTGCCAGCAGTGAAGAACAGGGCTATGGC. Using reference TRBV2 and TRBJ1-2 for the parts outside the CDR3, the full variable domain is EPEVTQTPSHQVTQMGQEVILRCVPISNHLYFYWYRQILGQKVEFLVSFYNNEISEKSEIFDDQFSVERPDGSNFTLKIRSTKLEDSAMYFCASSEEQGYGYTFGSGTRLTVV.

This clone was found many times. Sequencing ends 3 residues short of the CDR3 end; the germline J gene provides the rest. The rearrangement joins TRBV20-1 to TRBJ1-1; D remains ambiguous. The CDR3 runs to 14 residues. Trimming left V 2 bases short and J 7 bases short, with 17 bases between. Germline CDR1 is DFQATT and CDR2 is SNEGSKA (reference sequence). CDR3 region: CSARFTRQRGEAFF. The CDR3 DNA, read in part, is TGCAGTGCTAGATTTACCCGACAAAGAGGTGAA.

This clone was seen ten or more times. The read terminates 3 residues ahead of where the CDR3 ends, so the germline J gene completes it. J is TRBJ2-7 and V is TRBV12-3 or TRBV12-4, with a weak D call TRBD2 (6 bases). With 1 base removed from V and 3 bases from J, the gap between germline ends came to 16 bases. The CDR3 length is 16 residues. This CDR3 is CASSLGRGGTNYEQYF. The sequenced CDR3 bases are TGTGCCAGCAGTTTAGGACGGGGAGGAACCAACTACGAG.

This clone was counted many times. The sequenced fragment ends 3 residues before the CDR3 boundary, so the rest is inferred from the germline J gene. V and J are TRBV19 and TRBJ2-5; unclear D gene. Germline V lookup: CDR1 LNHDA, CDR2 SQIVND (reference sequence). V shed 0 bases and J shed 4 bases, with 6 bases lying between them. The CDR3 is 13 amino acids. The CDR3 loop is CASSIDPLETQYF. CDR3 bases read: TGTGCCAGTAGTATAGACCCCCTAGAGACC.

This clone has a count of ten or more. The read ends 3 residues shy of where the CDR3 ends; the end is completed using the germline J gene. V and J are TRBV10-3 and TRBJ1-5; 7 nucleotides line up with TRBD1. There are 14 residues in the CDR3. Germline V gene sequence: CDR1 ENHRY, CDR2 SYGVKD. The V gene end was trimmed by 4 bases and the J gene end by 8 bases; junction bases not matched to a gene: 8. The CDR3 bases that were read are TGTGCCATCAGTGTTACAGGGGATCCGGAGCCC. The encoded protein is CAISVTGDPEP. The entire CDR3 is CAISVTGDPEPQHF.

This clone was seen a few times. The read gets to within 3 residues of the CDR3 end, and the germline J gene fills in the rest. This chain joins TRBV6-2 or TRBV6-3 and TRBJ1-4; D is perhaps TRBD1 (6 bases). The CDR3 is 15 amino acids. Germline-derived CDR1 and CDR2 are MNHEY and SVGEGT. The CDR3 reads CASTPLDRLYSPLFF. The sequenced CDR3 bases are TGTGCCAGCACTCCTCTGGACAGACTTTATTCACCA.

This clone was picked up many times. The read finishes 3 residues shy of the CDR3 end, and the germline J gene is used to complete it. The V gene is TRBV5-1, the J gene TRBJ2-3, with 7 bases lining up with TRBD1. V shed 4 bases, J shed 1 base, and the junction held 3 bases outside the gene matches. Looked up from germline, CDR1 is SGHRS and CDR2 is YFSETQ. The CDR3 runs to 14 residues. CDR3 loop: CASSIDRGTDTQYF. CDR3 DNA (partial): TGCGCCAGCAGCATTGACAGGGGCACAGATACG. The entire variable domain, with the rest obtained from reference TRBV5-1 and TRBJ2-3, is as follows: KAGVTQTPRYLIKTRGQQVTLSCSPISGHRSVSWYQQTPGQGLQFLFEYFSETQRNKGNFPGRFSGRQFSNSRSEMNVSTLELGDSALYLCASSIDRGTDTQYFGPGTRLTVL.

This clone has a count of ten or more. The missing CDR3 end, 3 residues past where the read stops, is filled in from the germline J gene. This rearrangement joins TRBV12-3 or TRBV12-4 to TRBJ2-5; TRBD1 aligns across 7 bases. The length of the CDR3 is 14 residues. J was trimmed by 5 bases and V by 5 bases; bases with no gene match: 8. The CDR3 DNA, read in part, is TGTGCCAGCAGTCTCGACAGGGAGAGGGAGACC. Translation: CASSLDRERET. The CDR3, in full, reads CASSLDRERETQYF.

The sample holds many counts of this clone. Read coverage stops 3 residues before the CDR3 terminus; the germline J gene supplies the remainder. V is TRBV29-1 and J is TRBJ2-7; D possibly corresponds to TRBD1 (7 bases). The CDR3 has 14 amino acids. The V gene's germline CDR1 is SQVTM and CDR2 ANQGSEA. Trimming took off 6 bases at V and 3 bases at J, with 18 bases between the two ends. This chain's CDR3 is CSVGGQFGLYEQYF. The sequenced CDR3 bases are TGCAGCGTGGGGGGACAGTTCGGACTCTACGAG.

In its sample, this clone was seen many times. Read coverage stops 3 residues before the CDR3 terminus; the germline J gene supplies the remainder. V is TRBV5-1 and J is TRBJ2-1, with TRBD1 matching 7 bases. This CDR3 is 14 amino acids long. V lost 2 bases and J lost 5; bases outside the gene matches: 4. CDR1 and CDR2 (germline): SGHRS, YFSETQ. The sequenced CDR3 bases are TGCGCCAGCAGCTTAGGACAGGATAACAATGAG. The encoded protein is CASSLGQDNNE. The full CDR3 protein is CASSLGQDNNEQFF.

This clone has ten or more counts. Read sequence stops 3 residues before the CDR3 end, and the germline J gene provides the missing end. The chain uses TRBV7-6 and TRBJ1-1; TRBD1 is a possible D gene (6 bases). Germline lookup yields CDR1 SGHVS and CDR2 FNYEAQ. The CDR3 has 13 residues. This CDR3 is CASSQISGEEAFF. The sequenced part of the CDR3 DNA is TGTGCCAGCAGCCAGATTTCAGGGGAAGAA.

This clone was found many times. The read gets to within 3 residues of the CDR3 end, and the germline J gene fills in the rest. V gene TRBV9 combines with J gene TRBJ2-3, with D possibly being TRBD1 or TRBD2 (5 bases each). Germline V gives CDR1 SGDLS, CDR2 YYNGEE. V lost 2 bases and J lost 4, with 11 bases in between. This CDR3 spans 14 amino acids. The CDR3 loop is CASSVSRGADTQYF. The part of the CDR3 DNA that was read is TGTGCCAGCAGCGTTTCCCGAGGGGCAGATACG.

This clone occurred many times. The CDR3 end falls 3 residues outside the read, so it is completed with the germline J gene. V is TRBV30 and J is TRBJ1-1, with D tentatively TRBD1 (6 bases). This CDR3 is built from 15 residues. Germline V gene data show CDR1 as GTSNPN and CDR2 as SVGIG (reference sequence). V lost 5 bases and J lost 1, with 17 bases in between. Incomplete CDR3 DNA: TGTGCCTGGGGTAATACAGGGTCGGGGAACACTGAA. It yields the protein CAWGNTGSGNTE. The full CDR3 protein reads CAWGNTGSGNTEAFF.

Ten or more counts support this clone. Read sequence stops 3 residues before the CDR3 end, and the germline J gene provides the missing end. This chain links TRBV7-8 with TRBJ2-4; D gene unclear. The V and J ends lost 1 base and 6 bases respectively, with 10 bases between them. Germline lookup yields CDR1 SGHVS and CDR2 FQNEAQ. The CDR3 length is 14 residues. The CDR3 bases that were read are TGTGCCAGCAGCTTAGACGGTTCTATAAACATT. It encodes CASSLDGSINI. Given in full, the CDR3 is CASSLDGSINIQYF. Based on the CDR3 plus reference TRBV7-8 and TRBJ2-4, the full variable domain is GAGVSQSPRYKVAKRGQDVALRCDPISGHVSLFWYQQALGQGPEFLTYFQNEAQLDKSGLPSDRFFAERPEGSVSTLKIQRTQQEDSAVYLCASSLDGSINIQYFGAGTRLSVL.

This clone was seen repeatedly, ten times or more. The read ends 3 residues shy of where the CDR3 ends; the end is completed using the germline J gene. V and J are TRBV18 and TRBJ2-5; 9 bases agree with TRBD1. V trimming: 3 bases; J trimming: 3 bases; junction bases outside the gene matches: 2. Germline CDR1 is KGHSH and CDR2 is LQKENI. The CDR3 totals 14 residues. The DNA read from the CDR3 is TGTGCCAGCTCACCTTGGGACAGGGAAGAGACC. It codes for CASSPWDREET. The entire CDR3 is CASSPWDREETQYF.

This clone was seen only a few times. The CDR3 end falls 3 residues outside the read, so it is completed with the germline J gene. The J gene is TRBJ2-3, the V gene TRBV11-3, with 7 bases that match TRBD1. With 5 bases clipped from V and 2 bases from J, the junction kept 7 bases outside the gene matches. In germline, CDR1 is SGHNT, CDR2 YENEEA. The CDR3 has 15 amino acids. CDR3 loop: CASSRLTGNTDTQYF. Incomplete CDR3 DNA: TGTGCCAGCAGCCGCCTGACAGGGAACACAGATACG. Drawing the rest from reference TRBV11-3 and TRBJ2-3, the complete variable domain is EAGVVQSPRYKIIEKKQPVAFWCNPISGHNTLYWYLQNLGQGPELLIRYENEEAVDDSQLPKDRFSAERLKGVDSTLKIQPAELGDSAVYLCASSRLTGNTDTQYFGPGTRLTVL.

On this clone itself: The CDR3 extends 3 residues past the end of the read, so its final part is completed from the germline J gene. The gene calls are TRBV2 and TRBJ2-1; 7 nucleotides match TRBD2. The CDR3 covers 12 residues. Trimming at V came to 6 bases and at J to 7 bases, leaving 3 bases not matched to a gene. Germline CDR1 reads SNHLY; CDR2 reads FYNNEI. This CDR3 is CASRVLANEQFF. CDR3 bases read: TGTGCCAGCAGAGTACTAGCGAATGAG.

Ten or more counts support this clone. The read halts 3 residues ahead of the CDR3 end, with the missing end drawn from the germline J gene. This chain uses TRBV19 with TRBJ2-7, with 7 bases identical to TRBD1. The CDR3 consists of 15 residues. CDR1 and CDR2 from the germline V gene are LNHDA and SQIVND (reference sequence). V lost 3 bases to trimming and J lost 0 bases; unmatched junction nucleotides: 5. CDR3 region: CASSIKGGGSYEQYF. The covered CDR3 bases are TGTGCCAGTAGTATCAAAGGGGGCGGCTCCTACGAG.

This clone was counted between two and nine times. CDR3 protein: CSVPLGDTGATQYF. CDR3 DNA, as far as it was read: TGCAGCGTCCCCCTCGGGGACACCGGGGCTACC. This chain connects TRBV29-1 to TRBJ2-5; a possible D gene is TRBD1 (6 bases). The missing CDR3 end, 3 residues past where the read stops, is filled in from the germline J gene. The CDR3 is 14 amino acids. Germline V gene lookup returns CDR1 SQVTM and CDR2 ANQGSEA.

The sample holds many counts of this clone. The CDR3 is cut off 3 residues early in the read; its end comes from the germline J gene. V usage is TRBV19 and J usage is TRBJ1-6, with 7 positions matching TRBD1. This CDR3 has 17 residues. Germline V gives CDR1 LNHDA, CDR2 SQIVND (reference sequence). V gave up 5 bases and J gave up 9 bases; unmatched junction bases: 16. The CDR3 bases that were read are TGTGCCAGTAGTTCCGGGACAGTCCCTATAAGGGGTTCACCC. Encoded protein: CASSSGTVPIRGSP. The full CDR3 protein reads CASSSGTVPIRGSPLHF.

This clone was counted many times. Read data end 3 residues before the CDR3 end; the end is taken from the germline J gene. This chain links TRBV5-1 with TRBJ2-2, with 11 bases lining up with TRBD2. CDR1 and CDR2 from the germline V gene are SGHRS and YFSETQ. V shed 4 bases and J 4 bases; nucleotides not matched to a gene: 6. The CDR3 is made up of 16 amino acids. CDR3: CASSATSGATTGELFF. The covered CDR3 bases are TGCGCCAGCAGCGCGACTAGCGGGGCGACCACCGGGGAG.

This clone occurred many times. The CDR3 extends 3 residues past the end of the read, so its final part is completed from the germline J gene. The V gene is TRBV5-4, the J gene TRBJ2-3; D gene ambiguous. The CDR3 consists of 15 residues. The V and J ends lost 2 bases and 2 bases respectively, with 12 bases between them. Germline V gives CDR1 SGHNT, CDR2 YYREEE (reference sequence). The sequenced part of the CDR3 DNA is TGTGCCAGCAGCTTTCAGTTCGCCCCCACAGATACG. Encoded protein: CASSFQFAPTDT. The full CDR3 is CASSFQFAPTDTQYF.